Presented here are 15 T cell receptor beta chains from one specimen sequenced in a study of T cells after yellow fever vaccination. MiXCR, applied by TCRdb to the 5' RACE reads, yields one record per CDR3 protein. The sample lists 450,000 to 650,000 distinct CDR3 sequences; 20% to 25% were seen once. This specimen consisted of PBMCs, obtained 21 days after the first yellow fever vaccination. Every receptor here comes from a man younger than 35 who received the YFV17D yellow fever vaccine.

The CDR3 spells CATRGGQETQYF. CDR3 DNA sequence: TGTGCGACGAGGGGGGGCCAAGAGACCCAGTACTTC. The rearrangement uses TRBV28 and TRBJ2-5; tentative D call: TRBD2 (7 bases). CDR3 length: 12 residues. Germline V CDR1 and CDR2: MDHEN, SYDVKM.

This clonotype was recorded at least ten times. The rearrangement joins TRBV7-2 to TRBJ2-2; 10 nucleotides agree with TRBD2. V lost 3 bases, J lost 4 bases, and 2 bases stayed unmatched. The CDR3 length is 15 residues. Germline V gives CDR1 SGHTA, CDR2 FQGNSA. The CDR3 is CASSFTSGVTGELFF. CDR3 nucleotide sequence: TGTGCCAGCAGCTTCACTAGCGGGGTCACCGGGGAGCTGTTTTTT.

This clonotype was seen more than once but under ten times. The chain has TRBV15 and TRBJ2-2; TRBD2 is a possible D gene (5 bases). Trimming removed 8 bases from V and 3 bases from J, with 16 bases in between. The CDR3 sequence is 15 residues long. Germline-derived CDR1 and CDR2 are LNHNV and YYDKDF (reference sequence). CDR3 coding DNA: TGTGCCACCGCTATAGGACTCGTTGACACCGGGGAGCTGTTTTTT. This translates into CATAIGLVDTGELFF.

The chain has TRBV10-1 and TRBJ2-3, with D perhaps TRBD2 (6 bases). Germline V gene lookup returns CDR1 WNHNN and CDR2 SYGVQD (reference sequence). V gave up 3 bases and J gave up 2 bases, with 9 bases separating them. This CDR3 contains 14 residues. Here the CDR3 reads CASSDQRATDTQYF. Written as DNA, the CDR3 is TGCGCCAGCAGTGACCAGCGGGCCACAGATACGCAGTATTTT.

This chain connects TRBV4-2 to TRBJ2-7; 9 bases match TRBD1. CDR3 length: 15 residues. Germline lookup yields CDR1 LGHNA and CDR2 YNFKEQ. J lost 2 bases, V lost 4 bases, and 6 bases had no gene match. CDR3 region: CASSPSGQGPYEQYF. The CDR3 bases are TGTGCCAGCAGCCCGTCGGGACAGGGACCCTACGAGCAGTACTTC.

A few counts support this clonotype. This chain links TRBV7-2 with TRBJ2-5; D unclear. Germline-derived CDR1 and CDR2 are SGHTA and FQGNSA. The CDR3 is 14 amino acids. V gave up 1 base and J gave up 1 base, with 7 bases separating them. For the CDR3, the DNA is TGTGCCAGCAGCTTAGAACGGATCCAAGAGACCCAGTACTTC. It encodes CASSLERIQETQYF. The full variable domain, rest sourced from reference TRBV7-2 and TRBJ2-5, is GAGVSQSPSNKVTEKGKDVELRCDPISGHTALYWYRQSLGQGLEFLIYFQGNSAPDKSGLPSDRFSAERTGGSVSTLTIQRTQQEDSAVYLCASSLERIQETQYFGPGTRLLVL.

The rearrangement joins TRBV9 to TRBJ2-2; tentative D call: TRBD2 (6 bases). Germline CDR1 SGDLS, CDR2 YYNGEE. V lost 4 bases and J lost 0, with 13 bases in between. The CDR3 runs 16 residues. The CDR3 DNA reads as TGTGCCAGCAGCCGCCTCGGCGGGGCGAACACCGGGGAGCTGTTTTTT. Translated: CASSRLGGANTGELFF.

In its sample, this clonotype was seen many times. The chain links TRBV29-1 to TRBJ1-1; 7 nucleotides align to TRBD1. Germline V gene sequence: CDR1 SQVTM, CDR2 ANQGSEA. The length of the CDR3 is 13 residues. V lost 7 bases, J lost 0 bases, and 5 bases stayed unmatched. This CDR3 is CSGTGTVNTEAFF. Written as DNA, the CDR3 is TGCAGCGGTACCGGGACAGTGAACACTGAAGCTTTCTTT.

This chain connects TRBV7-9 to TRBJ2-3, with 8 bases identical to TRBD1. Germline values: CDR1 SEHNR, CDR2 FQNEAQ (reference sequence). CDR3 length equals 15 residues. Losses at the gene ends were 2 bases for V and 5 bases for J; bases not matched to a gene: 6. The CDR3 coding sequence is TGTGCCAGCAGCTTAATTGGGACAGGAGGAGATACGCAGTATTTT. This translates into CASSLIGTGGDTQYF. Full variable domain (remainder filled in from reference TRBV7-9 and TRBJ2-3): DTGVSQNPRHKITKRGQNVTFRCDPISEHNRLYWYRQTLGQGPEFLTYFQNEAQLEKSRLLSDRFSAERPKGSFSTLEIQRTEQGDSAMYLCASSLIGTGGDTQYFGPGTRLTVL.

The chain joins TRBV6-2 or TRBV6-3 to TRBJ2-2; TRBD2 is a possible D gene (7 bases). The CDR3 contains 16 residues. Germline V lookup: CDR1 MNHEY, CDR2 SVGEGT. V gave up 4 bases and J gave up 3 bases, with 15 bases separating them. CDR3 DNA: TGTGCCAGCAGTTCATTCGGGGGGCACGACACCGGGGAGCTGTTTTTT. The encoded protein is CASSSFGGHDTGELFF.

CDR3 bases: TGTGCCAGCAGCTTAGCGGACGAAGAGACCCAGTACTTC. Protein: CASSLADEETQYF. The rearrangement joins TRBV7-2 to TRBJ2-5; D gene ambiguous. The CDR3 has 13 amino acids. CDR1 and CDR2 (germline): SGHTA, FQGNSA. The germline V and J ends were trimmed by 0 bases and 3 bases, with 5 bases remaining between them.

This clonotype occurred a few times. CDR3 loop: CASSYSGQGIADTQYF. The CDR3 nucleotides read TGTGCCAGCAGTTATTCCGGACAGGGGATCGCGGATACGCAGTATTTT. The chain has TRBV6-5 and TRBJ2-3; 9 bases are a match to TRBD1. V lost 3 bases and J lost 6; bases outside the gene matches: 10. Germline assignment: CDR1 MNHEY and CDR2 SVGAGI. This CDR3 spans 16 amino acids.

Details on this clonotype: The limits of the CDR3 on the DNA are not certain, so only TCRdb's listed CDR3 is given. The V gene is TRBV28, the J gene TRBJ2-6; the table's D call of TRBD1 was not tested on the DNA. The CDR3 is 17 amino acids long, termini counted. CDR1 is MDHEN and CDR2 is SYDVKM in the germline V gene. This chain's CDR3 is CASTWGGGNSGANVPTF.

V usage is TRBV12-3 or TRBV12-4 and J usage is TRBJ1-1; D remains unclear. CDR3 length: 14 amino acids. The germline V and J ends were trimmed by 5 bases and 3 bases, with 13 bases remaining between them. The CDR3 bases are TGTGCCAGCAGTGAGTGGGTTTCGTACACTGAAGCTTTCTTT. It specifies CASSEWVSYTEAFF.

A few counts support this clonotype. The chain couples TRBV3-1 to TRBJ1-6; D is unresolved. The V and J ends lost 1 base and 6 bases respectively, with 10 bases between them. This CDR3 has 15 residues. Germline CDR1 LGHDT, CDR2 YNNKEL (reference sequence). CDR3 amino acids: CASSQAQNFNSPLHF. CDR3 bases: TGTGCCAGCAGCCAAGCGCAGAATTTTAATTCACCCCTCCACTTT.